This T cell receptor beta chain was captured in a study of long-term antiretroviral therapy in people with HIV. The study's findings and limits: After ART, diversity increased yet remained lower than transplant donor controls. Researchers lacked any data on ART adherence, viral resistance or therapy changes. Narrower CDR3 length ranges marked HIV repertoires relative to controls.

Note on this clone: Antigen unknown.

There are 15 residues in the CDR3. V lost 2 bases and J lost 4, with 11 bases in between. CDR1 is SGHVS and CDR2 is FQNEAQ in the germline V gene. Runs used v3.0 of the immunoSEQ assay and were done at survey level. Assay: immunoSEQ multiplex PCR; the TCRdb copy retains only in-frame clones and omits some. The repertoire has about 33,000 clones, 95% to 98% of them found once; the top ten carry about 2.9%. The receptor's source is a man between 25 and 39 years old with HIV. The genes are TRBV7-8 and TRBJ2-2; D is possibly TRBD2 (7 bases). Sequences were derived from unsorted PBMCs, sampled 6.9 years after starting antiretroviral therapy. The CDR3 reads CASSLLGGLTGELFF. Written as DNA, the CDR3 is TGTGCCAGCAGCTTACTCGGGGGGCTCACCGGGGAGCTGTTTTTT.